Listed below are T cell receptor beta chains from one sample, sequenced in a study of cytomegalovirus exposure and HLA in healthy donors. Sequencing was performed with immunoSEQ multiplex PCR; in TCRdb, only in-frame clones are kept and a portion is missing. This table holds about 98,000 clones, more than 70% found once. The sample comprised PBMCs. Receptors were obtained from a man aged 18-30 years in good health and CMV-seropositive. The CDR3 runs from the conserved cysteine through the conserved F or W. D genes are given only for firm matches. Size values are once, few and many counts, or a class for expanded clones, and some rows have none.

abundance	v_gene	d_gene	j_gene	CDR3nt	CDR3aa
-	TRBV19	TRBD1	TRBJ2-5	TGTGCCAGTAGTATCGGGACAGGGGGCGGTGGGACCCAGTACTTC	CASSIGTGGGGTQYF
-	TRBV7-6	-	TRBJ1-3	TGTGCCAGCAGCTTAGTCCTACAGGCGCGCTCTGGAAACACCATATATTTT	CASSLVLQARSGNTIYF
-	TRBV7-6	TRBD1	TRBJ1-5	TGTGCCAGCAGCTTAGGACAGGGGGTGAATCAGCCCCAGCATTTT	CASSLGQGVNQPQHF
once	TRBV15	-	TRBJ1-5	TGTGCCACCAGCAGAGATGGCGGCTACCAGCCCCAGCATTTT	CATSRDGGYQPQHF
-	TRBV30	-	TRBJ2-6	TGTGCCTGCACTCAGGTAACTGGGGCCAACGTCCTGACTTTC	CACTQVTGANVLTF
-	TRBV7-6	TRBD2	TRBJ2-5	TGTGCCAGCAGCTTAACTAGCGGGGGAGAGACCCAGTACTTC	CASSLTSGGETQYF
-	TRBV28	-	TRBJ2-5	TGTGCCAGCAGCCTATCTCCAATAGACAGTAAAAGGGAGACCCAGTACTTC	CASSLSPIDSKRETQYF
-	TRBV6-1	-	TRBJ2-7	TGTGCCAGCAGTGACGGCGGGGTTACTGCCTACGAGCAGTACTTC	CASSDGGVTAYEQYF
-	TRBV6-5	-	TRBJ1-2	TGTGCCAGCAGTTACTCGACAGGTAGCTACACCTTC	CASSYSTGSYTF
-	TRBV28	TRBD1	TRBJ1-2	TGTGCCAGCAGCCGCGGGACAGGAGACTATGGCTACACCTTC	CASSRGTGDYGYTF
-	TRBV4-1	TRBD1	TRBJ2-3	TGCGCCAGCAGCCAAATTGGACAGGGGCGAAGCACAGATACGCAGTATTTT	CASSQIGQGRSTDTQYF
-	TRBV30	TRBD1	TRBJ1-1	TGTGCCTGGAGTGTAGGATCCAGGGGGAACCCAGCTTTCTTT	CAWSVGSRGNPAFF
few	TRBV10-3	-	TRBJ1-4	TGTGCCATCAGCGGGACACCTAATGAAAAACTGTTTTTT	CAISGTPNEKLFF
-	TRBV7-8	TRBD2	TRBJ2-7	TGTGCCAGCAGCTTACGCCTAGCGGGGGCCGGGAGCTCCTACGAGCAGTACTTC	CASSLRLAGAGSSYEQYF
-	TRBV7-9	-	TRBJ2-7	TGTGCCAGCAGTTCAGAAGCGGCCCCCTACGAGCAGTACTTC	CASSSEAAPYEQYF
-	TRBV5-6	-	TRBJ2-5	TGTGCCAGCAGCTTGTCTGCGGTATACCCGGCCCAGTACTTC	CASSLSAVYPAQYF
-	TRBV18	-	TRBJ2-3	TGTGCCAGCTCCCCAGGGGGGGGAGCAGATACGCAGTATTTT	CASSPGGGADTQYF
-	TRBV5-6	-	TRBJ2-3	TGTGCCAGCAGCCAGGGGAGCGGTAGCACAGATACGCAGTATTTT	CASSQGSGSTDTQYF
-	TRBV6-4	-	TRBJ2-1	TGTGCCAGCAGTGACTCCCGGGGTAAGAGTGAGCAGTTCTTC	CASSDSRGKSEQFF
-	TRBV6-4	TRBD1	TRBJ2-1	TGTGCCAGCAGTGACCTAGCCGGGACAGGGCGCTCGGATGAGCAGTTCTTC	CASSDLAGTGRSDEQFF
-	TRBV6-1	TRBD1	TRBJ1-5	TGTGCCAGCAGTTCCGGGACAGGGTTAATGGCCCAGCATTTT	CASSSGTGLMAQHF
-	TRBV11-2	-	TRBJ1-1	TGTGCCAGCAGCTTAGCACCGACTATGAACACTGAAGCTTTCTTT	CASSLAPTMNTEAFF
-	TRBV27	-	TRBJ1-6	TGTGCCAGCAGCGGAGAGAGCATTTTGGGTTCACCCCTCCACTTT	CASSGESILGSPLHF
once	TRBV4-1	TRBD1	TRBJ2-7	TGCGCCAGCAGCCTCCACCTGACAGGGAACTACGAGCAGTACTTC	CASSLHLTGNYEQYF
-	TRBV4-1	TRBD1	TRBJ2-7	TGCGCCAGCAGCCGGCCGGGGACAGGGAGGGGTTACGAGCAGTACTTC	CASSRPGTGRGYEQYF
-	TRBV27	TRBD1	TRBJ2-5	TGTGCCAGCAGTGCCCGACAGGGGAAAGAGACCCAGTACTTC	CASSARQGKETQYF
-	TRBV4-1	-	TRBJ2-5	TGCGCCAGCAGCCAAGTGGGCCAAGGGAGGGAGACCCAGTACTTC	CASSQVGQGRETQYF
once	TRBV11-2	TRBD1	TRBJ1-6	TGTGCCAGCAGCCTCGGACAGGGCGACAATTCACCCCTCCACTTT	CASSLGQGDNSPLHF
-	TRBV19	-	TRBJ2-4	TGTGCCAGTAGTATAAGGGGGGCCAAAAACATTCAGTACTTC	CASSIRGAKNIQYF
-	TRBV7-8	TRBD1	TRBJ1-2	TGTGCCAGCAGCTTAGCAAATGGGCAGGGGGATGGCTACACCTTC	CASSLANGQGDGYTF
-	TRBV19	-	TRBJ1-3	TGTGCCAGTAGTATCAATCCGGGGACACCTGGAAACACCATATATTTT	CASSINPGTPGNTIYF
-	TRBV28	TRBD1	TRBJ1-1	TGTGCCAGCAGTTCTGGACCGGGACAGGGGTGGTACACTGAAGCTTTCTTT	CASSSGPGQGWYTEAFF
-	TRBV4-1	TRBD1	TRBJ1-4	TGCGCCAGCAGCCAGGGACAGGGGGCAGCTAATGAAAAACTGTTTTTT	CASSQGQGAANEKLFF